The T cell receptor beta chain described here comes from a study of neoadjuvant anti-PD-1 for oral cavity cancer. The sample's time point: after neoadjuvant nivolumab, at surgical resection. The CDR3 extends over 13 amino acids. V shed 2 bases and J shed 8 bases, with 7 bases lying between them. Germline CDR1 and CDR2: MNHNY and SVGAGI (reference sequence). Some clones are missing from TCRdb's copy, which holds only in-frame ones; the method was immunoSEQ multiplex PCR. The sample includes fewer than 6,500 clones, approximately 58% seen only once; the top ten take about 7%. V is TRBV6-6 and J is TRBJ1-6; no clear D. The material sequenced was tumor tissue, taken after nivolumab (anti-PD-1) treatment. This TCR derives from a person between 40 and 85 years old with oral cavity squamous cell carcinoma. The DNA of the CDR3 is TGTGCCAGCAGTTACCTCCAGGATTCACCCCTCCACTTT. It specifies CASSYLQDSPLHF.